The 13 T cell receptor beta chains listed next were all sequenced from one sample in a study of blood T cells in healthy people across ages. It was with a sample-barcoded 5' primer and a J-beta primer mix that a second PCR of roughly 7 to 12 cycles was run. TCRdb itself ran the 5' RACE reads through MiXCR, one entry per CDR3 protein. Of some 710,000 distinct CDR3 sequences listed, roughly 46% are singletons. Material: blood. These TCRs come from a man older than 75 in good health.

This clonotype was seen a single time. The chain has TRBV20-1 and TRBJ1-2, with a weak D call TRBD1 (5 bases). There are 14 residues in the CDR3. Germline CDR1 and CDR2: DFQATT and SNEGSKA (reference sequence). V was pared by 5 bases and J by 4 bases, with 17 bases between. The CDR3 bases are TGCAGTGCTGGGGCTCCACTAGGGAGCTATGGCTACACCTTC. This translates into CSAGAPLGSYGYTF.

This chain connects TRBV24-1 to TRBJ2-3, with D maybe TRBD2 (6 bases). Deletions cut 3 bases from V and 5 bases from J, with 11 bases between. This CDR3 region has 14 residues. Per the germline V gene, CDR1 is KGHDR and CDR2 is SFDVKD. The CDR3 sequence: CATSDGRLRDTQYF. DNA for the CDR3: TGTGCCACCAGTGATGGGAGGTTAAGAGATACGCAGTATTTT.

The V call is TRBV5-1, the J call TRBJ2-3; 11 bases match TRBD2. V shed 4 bases, J shed 2 bases, and the junction held 6 bases outside the gene matches. The CDR3 runs 16 residues. Per the germline V gene, CDR1 is SGHRS and CDR2 is YFSETQ. For the CDR3, the DNA is TGCGCCAGCAGCAAGGGACTAGCGGCAGACACAGATACGCAGTATTTT. Translation: CASSKGLAADTDTQYF.

The V and J genes are TRBV7-9 and TRBJ1-5, with D possibly matching TRBD1 (5 bases). Trimming shortened V by 5 bases and J by 5 bases, and 13 bases separated the two germline ends. Germline V lookup: CDR1 SEHNR, CDR2 FQNEAQ (reference sequence). This CDR3 spans 14 amino acids. The CDR3 DNA is TGTGCCAGCAGCGGGGGTGGGGGGTATCAGCCCCAGCATTTT. This translates into CASSGGGGYQPQHF.

The gene calls are TRBV20-1 and TRBJ2-1; 11 bases agree with TRBD2. The length of the CDR3 is 17 residues. Unmatched junction bases numbered 15, after V lost 6 bases and J lost 5 bases. Germline V gene data show CDR1 as DFQATT and CDR2 as SNEGSKA (reference sequence). The CDR3 bases are TGCAGTGCCTCTTCGGAATTCCGACTAGCGGGGAACAATGAGCAGTTCTTC. Its protein product is CSASSEFRLAGNNEQFF.

In its sample, this clonotype was seen many times. The V call is TRBV11-2, the J call TRBJ2-3; 9 bases match TRBD2. This CDR3 has 21 amino acids. The V gene end was trimmed by 4 bases and the J gene end by 3 bases; junction bases not matched to a gene: 23. In germline, CDR1 is SGHAT, CDR2 FQNNGV. CDR3 protein: CASSYLPLGIAGDGVTDTQYF. CDR3 bases: TGTGCCAGCAGCTACCTCCCCCTCGGTATAGCGGGAGACGGAGTAACAGATACGCAGTATTTT.

V and J are TRBV12-3 or TRBV12-4 and TRBJ2-3; no firm D call. CDR3 length: 13 amino acids. V was clipped by 8 bases and J by 3 bases, with 12 bases between them. CDR3 DNA sequence: TGTGCCAGCGGCAGCCATGATACAGATACGCAGTATTTT. Its protein is CASGSHDTDTQYF.

The V call is TRBV3-1, the J call TRBJ2-1; a weak D match, TRBD2 (5 bases). Trimming removed 0 bases from V and 0 bases from J, with 12 bases in between. The CDR3 sequence is 17 residues long. Germline V gene lookup returns CDR1 LGHDT and CDR2 YNNKEL (reference sequence). CDR3 in DNA: TGTGCCAGCAGCCAAGAAGCTAGCCTCGTCTCCTACAATGAGCAGTTCTTC. It codes for CASSQEASLVSYNEQFF.

This clonotype has more than one count but fewer than ten. This chain links TRBV4-2 with TRBJ2-2, with TRBD2 matching over 7 bases. Germline V gene sequence: CDR1 LGHNA, CDR2 YNFKEQ. The trim removed 4 bases at V and 1 base at J, leaving 3 bases unmatched. This CDR3 is 15 amino acids long. The CDR3 nucleotides are TGTGCCAGCAGCCCAGCTAGCGGGAACACCGGGGAGCTGTTTTTT. Residues: CASSPASGNTGELFF.

The genes are TRBV7-3 and TRBJ2-2; no definite D call. Germline V CDR1 and CDR2: SGHTA, FQGTGA. The V end was cut by 2 bases, the J end by 6 bases, with 10 bases between. The CDR3 length is 14 residues. The CDR3 spells CASSLSSPSGELFF. DNA for the CDR3: TGTGCCAGCAGCTTATCGAGCCCATCCGGGGAGCTGTTTTTT.

This clonotype was recorded many times. The chain carries TRBV15 and TRBJ2-5; 9 bases are a match to TRBD2. J gave up 2 bases and V 0 bases, and 10 bases lay outside the gene matches. The V gene's germline CDR1 is LNHNV and CDR2 YYDKDF (reference sequence). The CDR3 has 18 amino acids. As DNA, the CDR3 is TGTGCCACCAGCAGAGATCGATTTGCGGGAGGGGGGCAAGAGACCCAGTACTTC. Translation gives CATSRDRFAGGGQETQYF.

The rearrangement joins TRBV12-3 or TRBV12-4 to TRBJ2-1, with TRBD2 identical over 7 bases. The V and J ends lost 1 base and 14 bases, in that order; junction bases with no gene match: 5. The CDR3 is made up of 12 amino acids. The CDR3, as DNA: TGTGCCAGCAGTTTAGTGGGGGAGGGGAAGTTCTTC. Translating gives CASSLVGEGKFF.

The V gene is TRBV7-2, the J gene TRBJ2-1, with no clear D. Matching the DNA end better, TRBJ2-7 makes the J call doubtful. The CDR3 length is 16 residues. Germline V gene lookup returns CDR1 SGHTA and CDR2 FQGNSA. CDR3 DNA: TGTGCCAGCAGCCCAGTGGGGTCCTCCTCCTACCATGAGCAGTACTTC. Translation gives CASSPVGSSSYHEQYF.